Listed below are T cell receptor beta chains from one sample, sequenced in a study of response to subunit inactivated influenza vaccine. TCRdb processed the RT-PCR reads anew with MiXCR; each CDR3 protein has one entry. The sample yields about 570,000 distinct CDR3 sequences, approximately 10% seen once. The sample also formed part of further work on T cells expressing NK-cell markers.

The sequencing used PBMCs from blood, collected on the day of vaccination. The receptors stem from a man aged 45-60 years who received an inactivated influenza vaccine. Each CDR3 is given with its conserved first and last residue. The D gene is left open where the match is weak. Some rows mark clone size as missing; the rest say once, few, many or name a class of expanded clone.

TRBV20-1	TRBJ2-1	once	TRBD2	TGCTGTGCTATTGCGGGAGGCGGGATTTTTTCAAATGAGCAGTTCTTC	CCAIAGGGIFSNEQFF
TRBV5-1	TRBJ2-1	.	TRBD2	TGCGCCAGCAGCTTGGCCACTAGCGGGAGGGCCAATGAGCAGTTCTTC	CASSLATSGRANEQFF
TRBV6-2/TRBV6-3	TRBJ2-5	many	.	TGTGCCAGCAGTTATCTCATGGCGGCAGAGACCCAGTACTTC	CASSYLMAAETQYF
TRBV12-3/TRBV12-4	TRBJ2-3	many	.	TGTGCCAGCAGTTTCACGGGCACAGATACGCAGTATTTT	CASSFTGTDTQYF
TRBV5-1	TRBJ2-3	many	.	TGCGCCAGCAGCTTGACCGAACGTACGCAGTATTTT	CASSLTERTQYF
TRBV4-3	TRBJ2-1	.	TRBD2	TGCGCCAGCAGCCAAGAGGGAGGGAACAATGAGCAGTTCTTC	CASSQEGGNNEQFF
TRBV12-3/TRBV12-4	TRBJ2-5	few	.	TGTGCCAGCAGACGCGAGGAGACCCAGTACTTC	CASRREETQYF
TRBV7-7	TRBJ2-5	many	.	TGTGCCAGCAGCTTAGGGAGCGGCCCCCAAGAGACCCAGTACTTC	CASSLGSGPQETQYF
TRBV15	TRBJ2-2	few	TRBD1	TGTGCCACCAGCACAATCCGGACAGGCGGGGAGCTGTTTTTT	CATSTIRTGGELFF
TRBV11-2	TRBJ2-1	.	TRBD1	TGTGCCAGCAGCGCGGGAAACAGGGGGTGGAGCTCCTACAATGAGCAGTTCTTC	CASSAGNRGWSSYNEQFF
TRBV7-2	TRBJ1-5	.	.	TGTGCCAGCAGCCGGGACGGAGTCAATCAGCCCCAGCATTTT	CASSRDGVNQPQHF
TRBV29-1	TRBJ2-3	.	TRBD2	TGCAGCGTCGGCGGGGGGAGCACAGATACGCAGTATTTT	CSVGGGSTDTQYF
TRBV11-3	TRBJ2-1	.	.	TGTGCCAGCAGCTTCATTGGGCCAGGGGCGTACAATGAGCAGTTCTTC	CASSFIGPGAYNEQFF
TRBV28	TRBJ2-5	few	.	TGTGCCAGCAGTCCCCCCGGACTTGGGTCAACGACCCAGTACTTC	CASSPPGLGSTTQYF
TRBV7-2	TRBJ2-5	.	.	TGTGCCAGCAGCTCCACAGGCAGGCCTCAAGAGACCCAGTACTTC	CASSSTGRPQETQYF
TRBV29-1	TRBJ2-5	.	.	TGCAGCGTGGGCCTAAAAGGGATGTCCAGGGCCGCCCAAGAGACCCAGTACTTC	CSVGLKGMSRAAQETQYF
TRBV7-9	TRBJ1-3	many	.	TGTGCCAGCAGCCCCTACTCTGGAAACACCATATATTTT	CASSPYSGNTIYF
TRBV11-2	TRBJ2-5	few	TRBD2	TGTGCCAGCAGCGGACTAGCGGAGACCCAGTACTTC	CASSGLAETQYF
TRBV4-2	TRBJ2-3	few	TRBD2	TGTGCCAGCAGCCGAATGAGGTTGCGGGGGGACACAGATACGCAGTATTTT	CASSRMRLRGDTDTQYF
TRBV12-3/TRBV12-4	TRBJ2-1	.	TRBD1	TGTGCCAGCATCCCAGCAGGGGGCCTAAATGAGCAGTTCTTC	CASIPAGGLNEQFF
TRBV6-1	TRBJ1-6	few	.	TGTGCCAGCTTCAGACAGTTTCGGTATAATTCACCCCTCCACTTT	CASFRQFRYNSPLHF
TRBV12-3/TRBV12-4	TRBJ2-5	few	TRBD1	TGTGCCAGCAGTCTGACAGGGGGCCGCGGGGAGACCCAGTACTTC	CASSLTGGRGETQYF
TRBV9	TRBJ2-7	.	.	TGTGCCAGCAGCGTAGGACACGCAGGTGTCAACGAGCAGTACTTC	CASSVGHAGVNEQYF
TRBV9	TRBJ2-3	.	.	TGTGCCAGCAGCGTAGCTGGGTCTACCTACTCATCGCAGTATTTT	CASSVAGSTYSSQYF
TRBV12-3/TRBV12-4	TRBJ2-7	few	.	TGTGCCAGCAGTTTTTCGGGGGCGAGGGACGAGCAGTACTTC	CASSFSGARDEQYF
TRBV24-1	TRBJ2-1	.	.	TGTGCCACCAGTGATTGGAGCTATAGCTCCTACAATGAGCAGTTCTTC	CATSDWSYSSYNEQFF
TRBV12-3/TRBV12-4	TRBJ2-5	many	.	TGTGCCAGCAGTCCGAGGGGCCTGGAGACCCAGTACTTC	CASSPRGLETQYF
TRBV12-3/TRBV12-4	TRBJ2-1	.	.	TGTGCCAGCAGTTCACCGCCGGGGCTGTGGTTGAATGAGCAGTTCTTC	CASSSPPGLWLNEQFF
TRBV5-1	TRBJ2-7	.	.	TGCGCCAGCGCACAGACAGCTGGAACCTACGAGCAGTACTTC	CASAQTAGTYEQYF
TRBV5-6	TRBJ2-3	many	TRBD1	TGTGCCAGCAGCTTGTTGGGACAGGGGGTGGATACGCAGTATTTT	CASSLLGQGVDTQYF
TRBV6-2/TRBV6-3	TRBJ1-5	.	.	TGTGCCAGCAGTTATTCGGGTCTCCATCAGCCCCAGCATTTT	CASSYSGLHQPQHF
TRBV10-3	TRBJ1-6	many	.	TGTGCCACTTTACAGGGAACGGGAAATTCACCCCTCCACTTT	CATLQGTGNSPLHF
TRBV21-1	TRBJ2-7	few	.	TGTGCCAGCAGCAAGATACAGGGGGAAGATTCCTACGAGCAGTACTTC	CASSKIQGEDSYEQYF
TRBV6-2/TRBV6-3	TRBJ2-5	.	.	TGTGCCAGCAGTTACTCGTGGACAAAAGAGACCCAGTACTTC	CASSYSWTKETQYF
TRBV5-1	TRBJ2-1	few	.	TGCGCCAGCAGCTTTGGTCTGCAGGGGACCTATTCCTACAATGAGCAGTTCTTC	CASSFGLQGTYSYNEQFF
TRBV28	TRBJ2-4	many	.	TGTGCCAGCAGTTTAGGGCGAGCCAAAAACATTCAGTACTTC	CASSLGRAKNIQYF